This TCR beta chain was identified in a study of blood T cell repertoires in COVID-19. Study summary: Whether acute or convalescent, the COVID-19 samples came from the United States, Italy and Spain. T cells, B-cell-depleted T cells, or PBMCs provided the cDNA or gDNA that served as material.

CDR3 length: 13 amino acids. In germline, CDR1 is DFQATT, CDR2 SNEGSKA (reference sequence). V was shortened by 3 bases and J by 4 bases, with 9 bases between the two germline ends. Produced via immunoSEQ multiplex PCR; TCRdb's table is partial and in-frame only. The sample consists of 300,000 to 350,000 clones, around 87% of them appearing once. This clonotype was sampled from a man aged 18 to 30 with active or convalescent COVID-19. V usage is TRBV20-1 and J usage is TRBJ2-2; D might be TRBD2 (5 bases). The sample taken for sequencing was peripheral blood. CDR3 in DNA: TGCAGTGCTAGTCGGGGAAGCACCGGGGAGCTGTTTTTT. Translating it yields CSASRGSTGELFF.